The following is a T cell receptor (beta chain) sequence with its context. The target antigen is unknown. Assay used: immunoSEQ multiplex PCR; TCRdb lists only in-frame clones, some missing. Among more than 50,000 clones listed, approximately 80% were seen once. This specimen comes from a study of OX40 agonist ivuxolimab in advanced cancers. Overall study: Past anti-PD-1, anti-PD-L1 or anti-CTLA-4 therapy was accepted, and 40% to 50% had received some.

Findings and caveats of the study: Clones of CD4+ and CD8+ blood T cells grew by week 6 at doses of 0.1 to 3.0 mg/kg. Expanded clones were, on average, more numerous in CD8+ T cells than in CD4+.

V dropped 7 bases and J dropped 7; count of bases not matched to a gene: 15. Per germline, CDR1 LNHDA and CDR2 SQIVND (reference sequence). The CDR3 length is 15 residues. Sequenced material: CD4+ or CD8+ T cells sorted from blood, taken in a trial of the OX40 agonist ivuxolimab. The V gene is TRBV19, the J gene TRBJ1-1, with 7 bases that match TRBD1. This sequence was found in an adult with an advanced solid tumor such as melanoma, head and neck, liver or kidney cancer. The CDR3 DNA is TGTGCCAGTACCCAACTTCACACTGCAGGGGGTGAAGCTTTCTTT. Its translation: CASTQLHTAGGEAFF.